The rows below give T cell receptor beta chains drawn from one sample of a study of T cells after yellow fever vaccination. TCRdb used MiXCR to reprocess the 5' RACE reads, holding one entry per CDR3 protein. This sample has over 250,000 distinct CDR3 sequences; approximately 5.2% occur once, and the top ten carry around 3.5%. Sequencing used CD4+ T cells sorted from PBMCs, obtained on the day of the yellow fever booster vaccination. The receptors here all came from a man aged 18 to 29 who received the YFV17D yellow fever vaccine. Each CDR3 is given with its conserved first and last residue. D genes are given only for firm matches. Clone size is not always given. Where it is, it says once, few, many or a class for expanded clones.

v_call	clone_size	j_call	d_call	cdr3_nt	cdr3_aa
TRBV24-1	few	TRBJ2-3	.	TGTGCCACCAGTGAATCGACAGGCAATACGCAGTATTTT	CATSESTGNTQYF
TRBV2	many	TRBJ2-3	.	TGTGCCAGCAGTGACACGGGGGCGGTAAATACGCAGTATTTT	CASSDTGAVNTQYF
TRBV2	many	TRBJ2-2	TRBD1	TGTGCCAGCAGTGTGGACAGGGGGACCGGGGAGCTGTTTTTT	CASSVDRGTGELFF
TRBV7-2	.	TRBJ1-5	.	TGTGCCAGCAGCTTAGAACATCAGCCCCAGCATTTT	CASSLEHQPQHF
TRBV6-2/TRBV6-3	few	TRBJ2-7	.	TGTGCCAGCAGCATCCTGACCGGCGGGCCCCCCGAGCAGTACTTC	CASSILTGGPPEQYF
TRBV7-8	.	TRBJ1-5	.	TGTGCCAGCAGCTTAGCAGGGGCGAACAATCAGCCCCAGCATTTT	CASSLAGANNQPQHF
TRBV10-3	few	TRBJ1-5	.	TGTGCCATCAGTGGTTTGGGGCCCGGTCAGCCCCAGCATTTT	CAISGLGPGQPQHF
TRBV5-5	many	TRBJ2-5	.	TGTGCCAGCAGCGCCCTCCGACAGAGACAAGAGACCCAGTACTTC	CASSALRQRQETQYF
TRBV9	few	TRBJ1-6	.	TGTGCCAGCAGCGTTGACGCAGGCCGTAATTCACCCCTCCACTTT	CASSVDAGRNSPLHF
TRBV7-3	few	TRBJ2-2	.	TGTGCCAGCAGCTTAAGGGATGGGGACACCGGGGAGCTGTTTTTT	CASSLRDGDTGELFF
TRBV3-1	few	TRBJ1-5	.	TGTGCCAGCAGCCAAGTAGGCTATCAGCCCCAGCATTTT	CASSQVGYQPQHF
TRBV6-6	many	TRBJ1-6	.	TGTGCCAGCAGCAGGCCACCTACCTATAATTCACCCCTCCACTTT	CASSRPPTYNSPLHF
TRBV12-3/TRBV12-4	.	TRBJ2-2	TRBD2	TGTGCCAGCAGTTTGAGGGTATTAGCGGGGAACACCGGGGAGCTGTTTTTT	CASSLRVLAGNTGELFF
TRBV12-5	few	TRBJ2-5	.	TGTGCTAGTGGTTTGGTACGGTGGGGGGCGACGTTTGAGACCCAGTACTTC	CASGLVRWGATFETQYF
TRBV5-1	.	TRBJ2-7	.	TGCGCCAGCAGTTCCGGGACGGGGGCCTACGAGCAGTACTTC	CASSSGTGAYEQYF
TRBV9	.	TRBJ1-1	.	TGTGCCAGCAGCGTAGGGCAGCCGAACACTGAAGCTTTCTTT	CASSVGQPNTEAFF
TRBV5-1	many	TRBJ1-2	.	TGCGCCAGCAGCGCGCTGGGAGAGCTCGGCTACACCTTC	CASSALGELGYTF